The 8 T cell receptor beta chains presented below share a single source sample, sequenced in a study of beta chain features in type 1 diabetes. Study conclusions and caveats: Shorter TCRB CDR3s, moderately but significantly so, marked every one of the four CD4+ subsets in Type 1 diabetes patients.

These receptors are not linked to any known antigen. The sequenced template was cDNA made from the entire isolated RNA. This table comes from immunoSEQ multiplex PCR, and its TCRdb copy is limited to in-frame clones, with some not included. The table includes 200,000 to 300,000 clones, 11% detected once. Sequences were obtained from naive CD4+ T cells from blood. All receptors come from a man in his thirties or forties with type 1 diabetes.

There are a few counts of this clone. The V call is TRBV9, the J call TRBJ2-5, with 11 positions matching TRBD2. This CDR3 has 15 residues. In germline, CDR1 is SGDLS, CDR2 YYNGEE. After removal of 0 bases from V and 5 bases from J, the junction contained 3 bases not matched to a gene. DNA of the CDR3: TGTGCCAGCAGCGTAGGACTAGCGGGGAGGGAGACCCAGTACTTC. It codes for CASSVGLAGRETQYF.

This clone turned up a few times. The chain uses TRBV4-2 and TRBJ2-3; D not resolved. This CDR3 spans 14 amino acids. Trimming left V 1 base short and J 2 bases short, with 7 bases between. Germline CDR1 and CDR2: LGHNA and YNFKEQ. CDR3 amino acids: CASSQVPNTDTQYF. CDR3 sequence (DNA): TGTGCCAGCAGCCAAGTCCCTAACACAGATACGCAGTATTTT.

V usage is TRBV7-2 and J usage is TRBJ1-5, with D maybe TRBD1 (5 bases). This CDR3 is 15 amino acids long. V was clipped by 2 bases and J by 7 bases, with 15 bases between them. Germline CDR1 reads SGHTA; CDR2 reads FQGNSA. The CDR3 region has the DNA TGTGCCAGCAGCTTAACGGGGGTAGGGAAACAGCCCCAGCATTTT. Protein sequence: CASSLTGVGKQPQHF.

The chain joins TRBV11-2 to TRBJ1-1; D is perhaps TRBD1 (5 bases). CDR1 is SGHAT, CDR2 FQNNGV, per germline. The CDR3 extends over 13 amino acids. Trimming shortened V by 5 bases and J by 1 base, and 8 bases separated the two germline ends. The CDR3 DNA reads TGTGCCAGCAGCACGACAGAGAACACTGAAGCTTTCTTT. Amino acids: CASSTTENTEAFF.

V is TRBV6-1 and J is TRBJ1-1, with unresolved D. There are 12 residues in the CDR3. Germline loops: CDR1 MNHNS, CDR2 SASEGT. Trimming removed 2 bases at V and 5 bases at J, with 6 bases between. For the CDR3, the DNA is TGTGCCAGCAGTGAACAGAGGACTGAAGCTTTCTTT. Amino acid sequence: CASSEQRTEAFF.

With regard to this clone: Other DNA sequences in this specimen translate into the identical CDR3. This chain links TRBV29-1 with TRBJ1-1, with D possibly being TRBD1 (5 bases). Germline V gene sequence: CDR1 SQVTM, CDR2 ANQGSEA. CDR3 length: 11 amino acids. Trimming stripped 4 bases from V and 4 bases from J, with 7 bases between. As DNA, the CDR3 is TGCAGCGTTGGGGGCGGCACTGAAGCTTTCTTT. Protein sequence: CSVGGGTEAFF.

This chain links TRBV18 with TRBJ2-2, with D hard to call. The length of the CDR3 is 13 residues. Germline loops: CDR1 KGHSH, CDR2 LQKENI. V gave up 3 bases and J gave up 3 bases, with 5 bases separating them. This CDR3 reads CASSPYDTGELFF. Here the CDR3 DNA reads TGTGCCAGCTCACCCTACGACACCGGGGAGCTGTTTTTT.

V is TRBV15 and J is TRBJ1-2; 9 bases align to TRBD1. Trimming at V came to 5 bases and at J to 8 bases, leaving 15 bases not matched to a gene. This CDR3 is 16 amino acids long. CDR1 is LNHNV, CDR2 YYDKDF, per germline (reference sequence). The CDR3: CATSGGEDRGLEGYTF. DNA for the CDR3: TGTGCCACCAGCGGGGGGGAGGACAGGGGTCTAGAAGGCTACACCTTC. Looking up the rest from reference TRBV15 and TRBJ1-2 gives the full variable domain: DAMVIQNPRYQVTQFGKPVTLSCSQTLNHNVMYWYQQKSSQAPKLLFHYYDKDFNNEADTPDNFQSRRPNTSFCFLDIRSPGLGDTAMYLCATSGGEDRGLEGYTFGSGTRLTVV.